Shown below are 27 T cell receptor beta chains from a single sample sequenced in a study of T cells in Graves' hyperthyroidism and ophthalmopathy. RNA transcripts gave rise to amplified TCR beta CDR3 regions. During a first-round RT-PCR of the TCR CDR3, the HTBI primer set was used. TCRdb itself ran the multiplex PCR reads through MiXCR, one entry per CDR3 protein. The sample includes 500,000 to 650,000 distinct CDR3 sequences, 14% seen only once; the top ten take around 14%. Input material: blood. These receptors were collected from a woman in her 40s with Graves' hyperthyroidism.

This clonotype was picked up many times. The chain couples TRBV18 to TRBJ2-1; 9 positions agree with TRBD2. CDR1 is KGHSH and CDR2 is LQKENI in the germline V gene. V was pared by 3 bases and J by 2 bases, with 2 bases of the junction left unmatched. The CDR3 has 15 amino acids. DNA for the CDR3: TGTGCCAGCTCACCGGTAGCGGGAGCCTACAATGAGCAGTTCTTC. Its translation is CASSPVAGAYNEQFF. The complete variable domain, with remaining parts taken from reference TRBV18 and TRBJ2-1, reads NAGVMQNPRHLVRRRGQEARLRCSPMKGHSHVYWYRQLPEEGLKFMVYLQKENIIDESGMPKERFSAEFPKEGPSILRIQQVVRGDSAAYFCASSPVAGAYNEQFFGPGTRLTVL.

This clonotype has just a few counts. In DNA, the CDR3 is TGTGCCAGCAGCCAAGGGCGGGGACAGAACACCGGGGAGCTGTTTTTT. It is translated as CASSQGRGQNTGELFF. The V gene is TRBV3-1, the J gene TRBJ2-2; either TRBD1 or TRBD2 may fit D (6 bases each). CDR3 length: 16 amino acids. Per germline, CDR1 LGHDT and CDR2 YNNKEL (reference sequence). Trimming took off 1 base at V and 1 base at J, with 10 bases between the two ends.

The sample holds many counts of this clonotype. The gene calls are TRBV28 and TRBJ2-7, with D possibly TRBD1 on 6 matching bases. The CDR3 is 16 residues long. The V end was cut by 5 bases, the J end by 6 bases, with 23 bases between. The germline gives CDR1 MDHEN, CDR2 SYDVKM. In nucleotides, the CDR3 is TGTGCCAGCAGTCCCCTCTCCTTAGGGGGTGGTCGCGAGCAGTACTTC. It specifies CASSPLSLGGGREQYF.

The sample holds many counts of this clonotype. The chain carries TRBV12-3 or TRBV12-4 and TRBJ2-2; 12 bases agree with TRBD2. V was clipped by 5 bases and J by 5 bases; unmatched bases: 3. The CDR3 extends over 15 amino acids. CDR3 sequence (DNA): TGTGCCAGCAGTACCGGACTAGCGGGAACCGGGGAGCTGTTTTTT. The encoded protein is CASSTGLAGTGELFF.

As to this clonotype: Germline and junction disagree at one end, which may indicate a read error. This chain joins TRBV5-1 and TRBJ2-6; D may match TRBD1 or TRBD2 (5 bases each). From germline, CDR1 is SGHRS and CDR2 YFSETQ. There are 16 residues in the CDR3. Written as DNA, the CDR3 is TGCGCCAGCAGCTTGGAAGGGAGCTCTGGGGCCAACGTCCCGACTTTC. Its translation is CASSLEGSSGANVPTF.

This clonotype has a count of ten or more. The chain couples TRBV11-2 to TRBJ2-1, with D possibly TRBD1 on 6 matching bases. Germline V gene lookup returns CDR1 SGHAT and CDR2 FQNNGV. The CDR3 has 16 amino acids. The germline V and J ends were trimmed by 6 bases and 0 bases, with 15 bases remaining between them. For the CDR3, the DNA is TGTGCCAGCAGTCAAATCCTAGGGGGCTCCTACAATGAGCAGTTCTTC. Translating it yields CASSQILGGSYNEQFF.

This clonotype was observed many times. The chain employs TRBV20-1 and TRBJ2-1; D is unclear. The V and J ends lost 1 base and 3 bases respectively, with 4 bases between them. This CDR3 contains 12 residues. Germline V gene data show CDR1 as DFQATT and CDR2 as SNEGSKA (reference sequence). In DNA, the CDR3 is TGCAGTGCTAGAGGGGGCTACAATGAGCAGTTCTTC. It encodes CSARGGYNEQFF.

The V and J genes are TRBV29-1 and TRBJ1-5; D might be TRBD1 (5 bases). Trimming took off 1 base at V and 4 bases at J, with 5 bases between the two ends. There are 12 residues in the CDR3. CDR1 and CDR2 from the germline V gene are SQVTM and ANQGSEA. The chain's CDR3 is CSVEGGNQPQHF. Written as DNA, the CDR3 is TGCAGCGTTGAAGGGGGGAATCAGCCCCAGCATTTT.

The table lists this clonotype with a few counts. DNA of the CDR3: TGCGCCAGCAGCCCCGGGGGTCTGGATTCACCCCTCCACTTT. This gives the protein CASSPGGLDSPLHF. This sequence joins TRBV5-1 and TRBJ1-6; tentatively, D is TRBD1 (5 bases). The ends were cut back, 4 bases at V and 8 bases at J, with 13 bases in the middle. This CDR3 is 14 amino acids long. Germline-derived CDR1 and CDR2 are SGHRS and YFSETQ.

Ten or more counts support this clonotype. The gene calls are TRBV20-1 and TRBJ2-7; 8 positions match TRBD1. Trimming at V came to 3 bases and at J to 3 bases, leaving 22 bases not matched to a gene. From germline, CDR1 is DFQATT and CDR2 SNEGSKA (reference sequence). The CDR3 covers 19 residues. Written as DNA, the CDR3 is TGCAGTGCTAGCACGCCCCGCTCGGCCTGGGCGGGACAGGTCTACGAGCAGTACTTC. Encoded protein: CSASTPRSAWAGQVYEQYF.

The V and J genes are TRBV12-3 or TRBV12-4 and TRBJ2-1; 9 bases are shared with TRBD1. This CDR3 is 15 amino acids long. Trimming removed 3 bases from V and 7 bases from J; junction bases left unmatched: 7. The CDR3 nucleotides read TGTGCCAGCAGTTTGAAGGACAGGGGCTATAATGAGCAGTTCTTC. Protein sequence: CASSLKDRGYNEQFF.

This chain connects TRBV20-1 to TRBJ2-5; TRBD1 might be the D (5 bases). The CDR3 extends over 14 amino acids. Germline V gene lookup returns CDR1 DFQATT and CDR2 SNEGSKA (reference sequence). CDR3 sequence: CSVHSPQGGETQYF. The CDR3 DNA sequence: TGCAGCGTCCATTCACCTCAGGGTGGTGAGACCCAGTACTTC.

V and J are TRBV6-1 and TRBJ2-2; D not resolved. Germline V gives CDR1 MNHNS, CDR2 SASEGT. The CDR3 runs 13 residues. V gave up 7 bases and J gave up 2 bases, with 8 bases separating them. The CDR3 region is CASMAANTGELFF. As DNA, the CDR3 is TGTGCCAGCATGGCCGCAAACACCGGGGAGCTGTTTTTT.

In this sample, this clonotype turned up many times. This chain joins TRBV7-2 and TRBJ2-1; TRBD2 matches at 10 bases. Germline V gene lookup returns CDR1 SGHTA and CDR2 FQGNSA. This CDR3 is built from 15 residues. V was clipped by 3 bases and J by 4 bases; unmatched bases: 3. CDR3 nucleotides: TGTGCCAGCAGCTTCGGACTAGCGGATTACAATGAGCAGTTCTTC. It encodes CASSFGLADYNEQFF. Supplemented by reference TRBV7-2 and TRBJ2-1, the full variable domain reads GAGVSQSPSNKVTEKGKDVELRCDPISGHTALYWYRQSLGQGLEFLIYFQGNSAPDKSGLPSDRFSAERTGGSVSTLTIQRTQQEDSAVYLCASSFGLADYNEQFFGPGTRLTVL.

This clonotype showed up many times. This rearrangement joins TRBV2 to TRBJ2-1; tentative D call: TRBD1 (6 bases). V was shortened by 7 bases and J by 5 bases, with 12 bases between the two germline ends. CDR1 and CDR2 from the germline V gene are SNHLY and FYNNEI. This CDR3 comprises 13 residues. In DNA, the CDR3 is TGTGCCAGCAACCGGGACAATAACAATGAGCAGTTCTTC. Encoded protein: CASNRDNNNEQFF.

The J gene is TRBJ2-1, the V gene TRBV20-1; D might be TRBD1 (5 bases). This CDR3 is 14 amino acids long. V lost 4 bases, J lost 4 bases, and 14 bases lay in between. The germline gives CDR1 DFQATT, CDR2 SNEGSKA (reference sequence). The DNA of the CDR3 is TGCAGTGCTACCAAGGACGGACAATACAATGAGCAGTTCTTC. Translating gives CSATKDGQYNEQFF.

This clonotype was detected only a few times. The chain employs TRBV19 and TRBJ1-5, with 9 nucleotides matching TRBD1. Per germline, CDR1 LNHDA and CDR2 SQIVND (reference sequence). Trimming cost V 3 bases and J 7 bases; bases outside gene matches: 13. The CDR3 extends over 17 amino acids. For the CDR3, the DNA is TGTGCCAGTAGTATCGGAATTGGGGACAGGGTTTACCAGCCCCAGCATTTT. It yields the protein CASSIGIGDRVYQPQHF.

V usage is TRBV2 and J usage is TRBJ1-1; tentatively, D is TRBD1 (5 bases). Trimming took off 5 bases at V and 5 bases at J, with 9 bases between the two ends. Germline CDR1 SNHLY, CDR2 FYNNEI. The CDR3 has 12 residues. CDR3 nucleotides: TGTGCCAGCAGTCAACAGGTTACTGAAGCTTTCTTT. This sequence encodes CASSQQVTEAFF.

This clonotype was recorded at least ten times. This chain connects TRBV3-1 to TRBJ2-1; maybe TRBD2 (6 bases). CDR1 is LGHDT, CDR2 YNNKEL, per germline (reference sequence). V lost 5 bases and J lost 0, with 11 bases in between. The CDR3 runs 15 residues. The CDR3 coding sequence is TGTGCCAGCAGCTTTAGCGGAGGCTCCTACAATGAGCAGTTCTTC. Its protein is CASSFSGGSYNEQFF.

This clonotype was seen many times. The V gene is TRBV27, the J gene TRBJ2-1; TRBD1 aligns across 10 bases. Trimming cost V 4 bases and J 5 bases; bases outside gene matches: 2. This CDR3 contains 14 residues. The germline V gene has CDR1 MNHEY and CDR2 SMNVEV (reference sequence). The CDR3 coding sequence is TGTGCCAGCAGTTCCGACAGGGGGCACAATGAGCAGTTCTTC. It translates to CASSSDRGHNEQFF.

This clonotype was detected ten times or more. The chain combines TRBV5-1 with TRBJ2-1; D possibly corresponds to TRBD1 (6 bases). V was clipped by 0 bases and J by 0 bases, with 13 bases between them. The CDR3 is made up of 17 amino acids. Germline V gene sequence: CDR1 SGHRS, CDR2 YFSETQ. The CDR3 DNA sequence: TGCGCCAGCAGCTTGGCAGGACAGACGAGCTCCTACAATGAGCAGTTCTTC. Its protein is CASSLAGQTSSYNEQFF.

This clonotype was seen a handful of times. The chain recombines TRBV19 with TRBJ1-2, with D possibly TRBD1 on 6 matching bases. The ends were cut back, 5 bases at V and 4 bases at J, with 17 bases in the middle. The length of the CDR3 is 15 residues. CDR1 is LNHDA and CDR2 is SQIVND in the germline V gene (reference sequence). The CDR3: CASSDRGGTRYGYTF. The CDR3 coding sequence is TGTGCCAGTAGTGATCGCGGGGGCACTCGCTATGGCTACACCTTC.

This clonotype came up many times. The chain uses TRBV29-1 and TRBJ1-5; the D gene is possibly TRBD1 (5 bases). CDR3 length equals 14 residues. V was shortened by 0 bases and J by 4 bases, with 10 bases between the two germline ends. Germline loops: CDR1 SQVTM, CDR2 ANQGSEA. CDR3 DNA sequence: TGCAGCGTTGAAGAGGGGTCAGGGAATCAGCCCCAGCATTTT. Its translation is CSVEEGSGNQPQHF. Complete variable domain (other parts from reference TRBV29-1 and TRBJ1-5): SAVISQKPSRDICQRGTSLTIQCQVDSQVTMMFWYRQQPGQSLTLIATANQGSEATYESGFVIDKFPISRPNLTFSTLTVSNMSPEDSSIYLCSVEEGSGNQPQHFGDGTRLSIL.

This clonotype was recorded at least ten times. This chain uses TRBV6-9 with TRBJ1-5; D gene ambiguous. V was clipped by 7 bases and J by 0 bases, with 16 bases between them. The CDR3 runs 16 residues. Germline V gene sequence: CDR1 MNHGY, CDR2 SVAAGI. CDR3 DNA sequence: TGTGCCAGCACCCGTGGTGACGGATCTAGCAATCAGCCCCAGCATTTT. Protein sequence: CASTRGDGSSNQPQHF.

The chain links TRBV7-9 to TRBJ2-4; D is uncertain. In germline, CDR1 is SEHNR, CDR2 FQNEAQ (reference sequence). Trimming took 3 bases from V and 5 from J, leaving 5 bases between them. This CDR3 region has 12 residues. In nucleotides, the CDR3 is TGTGCCAGCAGCTTGTCTCAAAACATTCAGTACTTC. Its protein product is CASSLSQNIQYF.

In DNA form, the CDR3 reads TGCGCCAGCAGCTTGGGGGGGGCTGCGGATGGCTACACCTTC. As protein: CASSLGGAADGYTF. This rearrangement joins TRBV5-1 to TRBJ1-2; possible D gene TRBD1, 6 bases. The V gene's germline CDR1 is SGHRS and CDR2 YFSETQ. The V and J ends lost 0 bases and 6 bases respectively, with 12 bases between them. The CDR3 totals 14 residues.

This clonotype was picked up many times. J is TRBJ2-5 and V is TRBV12-3 or TRBV12-4; TRBD2 agrees at 11 bases. The CDR3 contains 14 residues. Losses at the gene ends were 6 bases for V and 4 bases for J; bases not matched to a gene: 4. CDR3 sequence: CASRIAGGAETQYF. The CDR3 coding sequence is TGTGCCAGCAGGATAGCGGGAGGGGCAGAGACCCAGTACTTC.